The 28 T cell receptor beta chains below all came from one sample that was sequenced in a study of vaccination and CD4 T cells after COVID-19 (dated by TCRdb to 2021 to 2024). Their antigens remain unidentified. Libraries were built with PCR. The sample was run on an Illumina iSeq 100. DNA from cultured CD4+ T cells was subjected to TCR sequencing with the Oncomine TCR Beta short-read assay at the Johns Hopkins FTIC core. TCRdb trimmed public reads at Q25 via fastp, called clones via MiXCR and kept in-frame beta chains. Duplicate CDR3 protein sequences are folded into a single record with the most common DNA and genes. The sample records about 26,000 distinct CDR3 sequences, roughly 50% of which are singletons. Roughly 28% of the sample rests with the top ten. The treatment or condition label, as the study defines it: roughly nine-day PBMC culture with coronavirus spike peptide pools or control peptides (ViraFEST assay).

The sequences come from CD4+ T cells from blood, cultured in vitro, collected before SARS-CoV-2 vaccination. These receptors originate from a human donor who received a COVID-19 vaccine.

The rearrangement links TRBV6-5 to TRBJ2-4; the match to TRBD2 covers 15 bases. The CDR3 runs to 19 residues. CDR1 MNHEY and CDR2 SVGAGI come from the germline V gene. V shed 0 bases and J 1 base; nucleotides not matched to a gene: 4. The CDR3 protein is CASSYSGLAGGPAKNIQYF. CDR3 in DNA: TGTGCCAGCAGTTACTCCGGACTAGCGGGGGGGCCCGCCAAAAACATTCAGTACTTC.

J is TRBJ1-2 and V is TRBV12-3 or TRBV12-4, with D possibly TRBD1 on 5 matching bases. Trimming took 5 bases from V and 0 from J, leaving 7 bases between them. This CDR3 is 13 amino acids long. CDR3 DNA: TGTGCCAGCAGTGTAGGGGCTAACTATGGCTACACCTTC. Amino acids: CASSVGANYGYTF.

CDR3 sequence reads: CASSIIGTGVRQPQHF. The CDR3 bases are TGTGCCAGTAGTATAATTGGGACAGGGGTGCGTCAGCCCCAGCATTTT. The chain uses TRBV19 and TRBJ1-5; 10 bases fit TRBD1. CDR1 is LNHDA, CDR2 SQIVND, per germline (reference sequence). The CDR3 covers 16 residues. J gave up 6 bases and V 2 bases, and 7 bases lay outside the gene matches.

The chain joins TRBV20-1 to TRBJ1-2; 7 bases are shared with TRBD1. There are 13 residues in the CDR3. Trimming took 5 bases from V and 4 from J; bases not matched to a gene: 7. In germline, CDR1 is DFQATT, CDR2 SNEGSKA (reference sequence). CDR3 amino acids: CSAFYRGGYGYTF. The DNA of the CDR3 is TGCAGTGCTTTTTACAGGGGTGGCTATGGCTACACCTTC.

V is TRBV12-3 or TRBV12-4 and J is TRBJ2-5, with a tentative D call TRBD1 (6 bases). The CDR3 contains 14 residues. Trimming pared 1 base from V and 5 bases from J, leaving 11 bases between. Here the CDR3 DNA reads TGTGCCAGCAGTTTAGTCGGACAGTTGGAGACCCAGTACTTC. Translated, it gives CASSLVGQLETQYF.

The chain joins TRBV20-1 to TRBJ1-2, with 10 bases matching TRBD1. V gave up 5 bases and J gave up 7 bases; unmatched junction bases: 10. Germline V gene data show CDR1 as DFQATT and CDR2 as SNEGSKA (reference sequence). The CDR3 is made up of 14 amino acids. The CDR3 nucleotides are TGCAGTGCTCCCACGGGACAGGGGATGGGTGGCTACACCTTC. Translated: CSAPTGQGMGGYTF.

Written as DNA, the CDR3 is TGTGCCAGCAGCTTTCGGGACAGTAGCACAGATACGCAGTATTTT. This encodes CASSFRDSSTDTQYF. The gene calls are TRBV5-4 and TRBJ2-3; 7 bases map to TRBD1. The length of the CDR3 is 15 residues. Germline loops: CDR1 SGHNT, CDR2 YYREEE (reference sequence). Trimming removed 2 bases from V and 0 bases from J; junction bases left unmatched: 3.

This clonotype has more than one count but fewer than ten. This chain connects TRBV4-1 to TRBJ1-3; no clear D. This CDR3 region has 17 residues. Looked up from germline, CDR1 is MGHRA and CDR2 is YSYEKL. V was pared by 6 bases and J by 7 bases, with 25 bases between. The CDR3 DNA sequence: TGCGCCAGCAGTTTAAGGACGACCCCACAAAACGGGAACACCATATATTTT. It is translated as CASSLRTTPQNGNTIYF.

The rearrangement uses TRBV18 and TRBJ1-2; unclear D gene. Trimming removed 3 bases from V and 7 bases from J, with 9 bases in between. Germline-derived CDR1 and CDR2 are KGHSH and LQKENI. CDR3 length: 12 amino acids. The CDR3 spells CASSPEAFGYTF. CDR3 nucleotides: TGTGCCAGCTCACCTGAGGCTTTTGGCTACACCTTC. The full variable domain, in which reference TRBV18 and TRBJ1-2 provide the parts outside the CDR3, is NAGVMQNPRHLVRRRGQEARLRCSPMKGHSHVYWYRQLPEEGLKFMVYLQKENIIDESGMPKERFSAEFPKEGPSILRIQQVVRGDSAAYFCASSPEAFGYTFGSGTRLTVV.

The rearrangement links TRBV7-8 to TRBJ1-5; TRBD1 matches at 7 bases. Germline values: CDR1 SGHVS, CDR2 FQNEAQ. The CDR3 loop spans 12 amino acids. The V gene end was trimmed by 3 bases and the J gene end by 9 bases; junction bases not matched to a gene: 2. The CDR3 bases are TGTGCCAGCAGCTTGGCAGGGGGGCCCCAGCATTTT. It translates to CASSLAGGPQHF.

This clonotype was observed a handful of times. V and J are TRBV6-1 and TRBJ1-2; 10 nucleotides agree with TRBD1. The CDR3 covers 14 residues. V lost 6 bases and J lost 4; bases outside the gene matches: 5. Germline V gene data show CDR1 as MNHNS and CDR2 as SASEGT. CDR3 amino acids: CASSRTGGTYGYTF. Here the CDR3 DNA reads TGTGCCAGCAGCAGGACAGGGGGGACCTATGGCTACACCTTC.

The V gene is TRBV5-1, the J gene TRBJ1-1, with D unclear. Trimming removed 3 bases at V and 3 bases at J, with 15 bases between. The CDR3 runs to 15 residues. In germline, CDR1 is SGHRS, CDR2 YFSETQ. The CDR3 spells CASSSRTSGYTEAFF. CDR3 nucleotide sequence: TGCGCCAGCAGCTCCCGGACTAGCGGGTACACTGAAGCTTTCTTT. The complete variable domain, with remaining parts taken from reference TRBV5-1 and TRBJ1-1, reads KAGVTQTPRYLIKTRGQQVTLSCSPISGHRSVSWYQQTPGQGLQFLFEYFSETQRNKGNFPGRFSGRQFSNSRSEMNVSTLELGDSALYLCASSSRTSGYTEAFFGQGTRLTVV.

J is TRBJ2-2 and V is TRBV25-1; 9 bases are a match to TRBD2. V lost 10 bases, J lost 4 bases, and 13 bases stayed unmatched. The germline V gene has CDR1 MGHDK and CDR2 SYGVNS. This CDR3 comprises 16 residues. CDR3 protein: CATSKAGGYGTGELFF. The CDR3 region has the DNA TGTGCCACCAGCAAGGCGGGAGGGTATGGCACCGGGGAGCTGTTTTTT.

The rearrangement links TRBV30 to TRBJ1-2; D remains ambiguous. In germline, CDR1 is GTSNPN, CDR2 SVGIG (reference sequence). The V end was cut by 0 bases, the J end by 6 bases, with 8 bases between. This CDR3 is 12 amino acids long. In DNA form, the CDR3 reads TGTGCCTGGAGTGTCTCGGGGAATGGCTACACCTTC. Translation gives CAWSVSGNGYTF.

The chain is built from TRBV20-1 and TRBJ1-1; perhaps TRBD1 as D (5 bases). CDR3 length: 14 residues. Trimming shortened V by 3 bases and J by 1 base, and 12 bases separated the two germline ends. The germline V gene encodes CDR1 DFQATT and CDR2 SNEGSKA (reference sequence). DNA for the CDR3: TGCAGTGCTAGTTCGAGGGGTGGGAACACTGAAGCTTTCTTT. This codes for CSASSRGGNTEAFF.

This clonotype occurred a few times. The CDR3 bases are TGTGCCAGCATTGGACTAGCGGGGGGGGAGACCCAGTACTTC. Amino acids: CASIGLAGGETQYF. This chain links TRBV2 with TRBJ2-5, with TRBD2 matching 15 bases. Trimming removed 7 bases from V and 5 bases from J; junction bases left unmatched: 2. The CDR3 runs to 14 residues. CDR1 and CDR2 from the germline V gene are SNHLY and FYNNEI. The complete variable domain, with remaining parts taken from reference TRBV2 and TRBJ2-5, reads EPEVTQTPSHQVTQMGQEVILRCVPISNHLYFYWYRQILGQKVEFLVSFYNNEISEKSEIFDDQFSVERPDGSNFTLKIRSTKLEDSAMYFCASIGLAGGETQYFGPGTRLLVL.

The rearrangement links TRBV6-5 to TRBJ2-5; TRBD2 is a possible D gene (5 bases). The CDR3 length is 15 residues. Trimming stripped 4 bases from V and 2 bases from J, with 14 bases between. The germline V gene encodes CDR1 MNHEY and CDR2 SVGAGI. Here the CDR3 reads CASSFGLGGQETQYF. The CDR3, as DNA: TGTGCCAGCAGTTTCGGTTTAGGAGGACAAGAGACCCAGTACTTC.

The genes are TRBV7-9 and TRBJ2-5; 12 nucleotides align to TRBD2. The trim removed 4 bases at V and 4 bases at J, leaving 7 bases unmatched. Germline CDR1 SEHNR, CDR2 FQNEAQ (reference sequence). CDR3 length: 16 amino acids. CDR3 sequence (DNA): TGTGCCAGCAGCTCCAGACTAGCGGGGGACCGAGAGACCCAGTACTTC. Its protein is CASSSRLAGDRETQYF.

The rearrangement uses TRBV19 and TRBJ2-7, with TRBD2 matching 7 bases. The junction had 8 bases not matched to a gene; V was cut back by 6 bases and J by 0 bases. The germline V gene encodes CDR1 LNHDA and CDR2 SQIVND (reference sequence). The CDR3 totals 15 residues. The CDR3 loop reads CASSRTSDFSYEQYF. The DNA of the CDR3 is TGTGCCAGTAGCCGAACTAGCGACTTCTCCTACGAGCAGTACTTC.

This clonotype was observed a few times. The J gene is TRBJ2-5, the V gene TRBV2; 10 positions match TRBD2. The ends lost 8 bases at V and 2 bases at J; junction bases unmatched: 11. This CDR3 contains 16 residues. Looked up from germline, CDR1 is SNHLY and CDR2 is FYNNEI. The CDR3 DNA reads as TGTGCCAGCCGGCTAGCGGGGGCCGCCGCACAAGAGACCCAGTACTTC. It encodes CASRLAGAAAQETQYF.

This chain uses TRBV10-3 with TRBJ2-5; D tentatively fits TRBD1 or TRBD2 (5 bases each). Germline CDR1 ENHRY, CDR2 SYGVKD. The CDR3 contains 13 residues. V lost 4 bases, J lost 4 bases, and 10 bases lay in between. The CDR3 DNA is TGTGCCATCAGTGGGGGGTTGTTAGAGACCCAGTACTTC. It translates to CAISGGLLETQYF.

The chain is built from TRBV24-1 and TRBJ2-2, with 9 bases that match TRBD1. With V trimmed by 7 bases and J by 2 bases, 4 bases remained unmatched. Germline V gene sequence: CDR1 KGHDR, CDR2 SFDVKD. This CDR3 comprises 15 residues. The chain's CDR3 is CATSYRGLNTGELFF. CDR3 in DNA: TGTGCCACCAGCTACAGGGGGCTAAACACCGGGGAGCTGTTTTTT.

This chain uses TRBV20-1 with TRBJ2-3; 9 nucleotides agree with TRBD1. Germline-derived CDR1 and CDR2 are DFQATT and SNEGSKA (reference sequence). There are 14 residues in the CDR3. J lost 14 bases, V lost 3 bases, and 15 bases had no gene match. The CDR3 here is CSASHPGQGLSGYF. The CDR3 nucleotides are TGCAGTGCTAGTCACCCGGGACAGGGTCTATCAGGGTATTTT.

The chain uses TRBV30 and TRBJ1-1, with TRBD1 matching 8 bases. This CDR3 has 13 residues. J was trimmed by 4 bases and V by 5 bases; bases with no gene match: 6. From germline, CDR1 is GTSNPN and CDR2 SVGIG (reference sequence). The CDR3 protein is CAWATGGVTEAFF. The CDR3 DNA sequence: TGTGCCTGGGCTACAGGGGGTGTCACTGAAGCTTTCTTT.

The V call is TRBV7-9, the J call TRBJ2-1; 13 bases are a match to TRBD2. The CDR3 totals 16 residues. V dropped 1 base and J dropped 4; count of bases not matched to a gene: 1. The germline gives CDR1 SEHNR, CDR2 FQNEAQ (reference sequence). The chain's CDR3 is CASSLVLAGGYNEQFF. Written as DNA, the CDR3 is TGTGCCAGCAGCTTAGTACTAGCGGGGGGGTACAATGAGCAGTTCTTC.

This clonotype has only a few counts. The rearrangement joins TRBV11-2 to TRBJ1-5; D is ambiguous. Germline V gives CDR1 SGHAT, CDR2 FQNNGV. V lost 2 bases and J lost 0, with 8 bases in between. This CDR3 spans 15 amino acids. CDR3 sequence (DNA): TGTGCCAGCAGCTTATTGGGAAATAGCAATCAGCCCCAGCATTTT. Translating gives CASSLLGNSNQPQHF.

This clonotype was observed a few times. The CDR3 nucleotides are TGCAGTGCTAGAGGGTCGGTGGCGGGGGTCTACAATGAGCAGTTCTTC. Encoded protein: CSARGSVAGVYNEQFF. V usage is TRBV20-1 and J usage is TRBJ2-1, with 7 positions matching TRBD2. V dropped 1 base and J dropped 3; count of bases not matched to a gene: 9. CDR1 and CDR2 from the germline V gene are DFQATT and SNEGSKA (reference sequence). The CDR3 is made up of 16 amino acids.

The CDR3 protein is CATSSAFSTDTQYF. The CDR3 DNA sequence: TGTGCCACCAGTTCGGCCTTTAGCACAGATACGCAGTATTTT. The gene calls are TRBV24-1 and TRBJ2-3; no definite D call. The CDR3 spans 14 residues. CDR1 and CDR2 from the germline V gene are KGHDR and SFDVKD. The germline V and J ends were trimmed by 6 bases and 0 bases, with 9 bases remaining between them.